This entry describes one T cell receptor beta chain. Sequenced by immunoSEQ multiplex PCR; TCRdb stores in-frame clones only, minus some. The sample has some 380,000 clones; roughly 87% are singletons. Germline V gives CDR1 SGHVS, CDR2 FNYEAQ. This CDR3 region has 16 residues. Trimming left V 2 bases short and J 3 bases short, with 13 bases between. The data originate from a study of blood T cell repertoires in COVID-19. In terms of age and location, participants ranged from roughly 18 to 90 years and lived in about 25 US areas. The gene calls are TRBV7-6 and TRBJ1-4; no firm D call. This sequence originates from a woman aged 40 to 50 with acute COVID-19. What was sequenced was PBMCs or T cells enriched from blood (not recorded which). In nucleotides, the CDR3 is TGTGCCAGCAGCTTACTCGCGGATTTTTCTAATGAAAAACTGTTTTTT. Translation: CASSLLADFSNEKLFF.